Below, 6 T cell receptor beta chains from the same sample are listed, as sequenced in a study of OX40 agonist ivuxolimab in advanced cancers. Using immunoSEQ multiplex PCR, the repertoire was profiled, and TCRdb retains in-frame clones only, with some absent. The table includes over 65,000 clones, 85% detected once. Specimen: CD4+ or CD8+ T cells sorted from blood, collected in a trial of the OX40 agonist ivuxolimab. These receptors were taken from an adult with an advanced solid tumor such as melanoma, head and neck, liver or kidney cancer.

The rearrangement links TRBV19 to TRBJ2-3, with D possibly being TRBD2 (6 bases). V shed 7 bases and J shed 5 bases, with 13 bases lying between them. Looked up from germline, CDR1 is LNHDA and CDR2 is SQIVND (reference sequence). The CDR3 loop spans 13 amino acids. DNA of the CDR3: TGTGCCAGTAATGGGGGAGGTGTAGATACGCAGTATTTT. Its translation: CASNGGGVDTQYF.

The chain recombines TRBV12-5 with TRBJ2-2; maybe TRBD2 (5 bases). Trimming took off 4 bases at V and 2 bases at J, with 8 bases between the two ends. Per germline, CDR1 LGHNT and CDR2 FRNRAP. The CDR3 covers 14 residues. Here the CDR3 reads CASGSGSNTGELFF. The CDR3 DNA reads TGTGCTAGTGGTTCGGGGAGTAACACCGGGGAGCTGTTTTTT. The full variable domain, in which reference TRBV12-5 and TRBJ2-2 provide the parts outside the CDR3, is DARVTQTPRHKVTEMGQEVTMRCQPILGHNTVFWYRQTMMQGLELLAYFRNRAPLDDSGMPKDRFSAEMPDATLATLKIQPSEPRDSAVYFCASGSGSNTGELFFGEGSRLTVL.

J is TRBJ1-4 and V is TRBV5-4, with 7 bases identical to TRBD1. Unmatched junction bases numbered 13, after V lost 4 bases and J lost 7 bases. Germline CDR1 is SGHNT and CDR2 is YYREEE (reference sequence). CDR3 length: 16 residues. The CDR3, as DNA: TGTGCCAGCAGCCTTCCCCAAGGCAGGGGGGGTGAAAAACTGTTTTTT. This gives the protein CASSLPQGRGGEKLFF.

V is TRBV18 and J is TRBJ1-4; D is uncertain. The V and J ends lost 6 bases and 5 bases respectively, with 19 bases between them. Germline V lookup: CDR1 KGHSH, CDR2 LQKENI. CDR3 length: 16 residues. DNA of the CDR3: TGTGCCAGCTCCCTCCTTAGAGGGCACATGAATGAAAAACTGTTTTTT. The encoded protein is CASSLLRGHMNEKLFF.

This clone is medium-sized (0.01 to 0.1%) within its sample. The CDR3 nucleotides read TGTGCCAGTAGACGTAGGACCGGGGAGCTGTTTTTT. This codes for CASRRRTGELFF. This chain joins TRBV19 and TRBJ2-2; D ambiguous. V dropped 6 bases and J dropped 5 bases, with 7 bases sitting between them. The CDR3 is made up of 12 amino acids. Germline lookup yields CDR1 LNHDA and CDR2 SQIVND (reference sequence). The whole variable domain, remainder taken from reference TRBV19 and TRBJ2-2, is DGGITQSPKYLFRKEGQNVTLSCEQNLNHDAMYWYRQDPGQGLRLIYYSQIVNDFQKGDIAEGYSVSREKKESFPLTVTSAQKNPTAFYLCASRRRTGELFFGEGSRLTVL.

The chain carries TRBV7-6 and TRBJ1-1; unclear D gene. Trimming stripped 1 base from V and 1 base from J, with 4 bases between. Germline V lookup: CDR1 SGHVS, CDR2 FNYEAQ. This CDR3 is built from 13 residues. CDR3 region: CASSLDANTEAFF. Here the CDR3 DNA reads TGTGCCAGCAGCTTAGACGCGAACACTGAAGCTTTCTTT.